This is a list of T cell receptor beta chains from one sample in a study of read filtering for tumor transcriptome and immune sequencing. TCRdb independently ran MiXCR on the reads; one entry per CDR3 protein. Here the sample spans some 140,000 distinct CDR3 sequences, under 15% being singletons. The sample comprised a population of CD138-negative cells sorted from bone marrow. The receptor source for this set is a donor at least 40 years old with multiple myeloma. Both conserved end residues are trimmed from each CDR3. Fields, in order: V gene, CDR3 protein.

V gene: TRBV7-8
CDR3 protein: ASSPGGLANYNEQF

V gene: TRBV6-2/TRBV6-3
CDR3 protein: ASSYRFYRDGQPQH

V gene: TRBV15
CDR3 protein: ATSRDRHGLSYEQY

V gene: TRBV6-2/TRBV6-3
CDR3 protein: ASRYTLARLLLDTLY

V gene: TRBV24-1
CDR3 protein: ATSDLRSGSYAGELF

V gene: TRBV7-8
CDR3 protein: ASSRSTGATQPQH

V gene: TRBV9
CDR3 protein: ARFLAESSYNEQF

V gene: TRBV19
CDR3 protein: ASNQGGGNIQY

V gene: TRBV5-1
CDR3 protein: ASSSLGSGTDTQY

V gene: TRBV7-2
CDR3 protein: ASSHAGTSSFNEQF

V gene: TRBV20-1
CDR3 protein: SAGLRDSNSKTYEQY

V gene: TRBV29-1
CDR3 protein: SARTDYEQY

V gene: TRBV18
CDR3 protein: ASSPLGLADQETQY

V gene: TRBV4-1
CDR3 protein: ASSQPLLRTEAF

V gene: TRBV24-1
CDR3 protein: AISGGGTGELF

V gene: TRBV10-3
CDR3 protein: AISGGSAEQF

V gene: TRBV11-3
CDR3 protein: ASSLRTSGTYNEQF

V gene: TRBV15
CDR3 protein: ATSSLDGPNTEAF

V gene: TRBV7-9
CDR3 protein: ASSLGQGAFSGGSYNEQF

V gene: TRBV20-1
CDR3 protein: SARGGANVLT

V gene: TRBV12-3/TRBV12-4
CDR3 protein: ASSLSGYQPQH

V gene: TRBV7-9
CDR3 protein: ASSLAGGPKNIQY

V gene: TRBV6-1
CDR3 protein: ASSDRGRYNEQF

V gene: TRBV29-1
CDR3 protein: SVDDRGGYGYT

V gene: TRBV5-1
CDR3 protein: ASSLDGDEQY

V gene: TRBV28
CDR3 protein: ASKVWSNTGELF

V gene: TRBV6-1
CDR3 protein: ASSEETGVKQPQH

V gene: TRBV10-3
CDR3 protein: AINPTSGGSYNEQF

V gene: TRBV19
CDR3 protein: ASSWVNQPQH

V gene: TRBV7-3
CDR3 protein: ASPARSPQETQY

V gene: TRBV12-3/TRBV12-4
CDR3 protein: ASSFGVAGELF

V gene: TRBV10-1
CDR3 protein: ASSESGPRGEQY

V gene: TRBV7-2
CDR3 protein: ASTHGSGQETQY

V gene: TRBV12-5
CDR3 protein: ASGLVAGVTGELF

V gene: TRBV4-1
CDR3 protein: ASSQDVVGGLSLRVI

V gene: TRBV4-1
CDR3 protein: ASSQDRHNEQF

V gene: TRBV20-1
CDR3 protein: SAITGGSYNEQF

V gene: TRBV3-1
CDR3 protein: ASSQVPDSEQF

V gene: TRBV7-9
CDR3 protein: ASSLGGQYNEQF

V gene: TRBV7-3
CDR3 protein: ASSLTGGTNEKLF

V gene: TRBV7-9
CDR3 protein: ASSDFGNGELF